This T cell receptor beta chain appears in the sequencing data of a study of blood T cell repertoires in COVID-19. Study as a whole: T cells, B-cell-depleted T cells, or PBMCs supplied cDNA or gDNA.

The CDR3 consists of 15 residues. V lost 1 base, J lost 5 bases, and 1 base stayed unmatched. Germline loops: CDR1 LGHNT, CDR2 FRNRAP. Per the original data handling: The assay estimated nucleated cells by amplifying reference gene primers. This table comes from immunoSEQ multiplex PCR, and its TCRdb copy is limited to in-frame clones, with some not included. D and trimming were read from the DNA, whereas the V and J calls and clone size are those reported in that table. The sample includes 150,000 to 200,000 clones, approximately 90% of them seen just once. This chain uses TRBV12-5 with TRBJ2-3; 12 nucleotides agree with TRBD2. This clonotype originated in a human donor in a cohort sampled during active COVID-19. Sequencing was carried out using peripheral blood. Here the CDR3 reads CASGLGTSGIDTQYF. The DNA for the CDR3 is TGTGCTAGTGGTTTGGGGACTAGCGGGATAGATACGCAGTATTTT.